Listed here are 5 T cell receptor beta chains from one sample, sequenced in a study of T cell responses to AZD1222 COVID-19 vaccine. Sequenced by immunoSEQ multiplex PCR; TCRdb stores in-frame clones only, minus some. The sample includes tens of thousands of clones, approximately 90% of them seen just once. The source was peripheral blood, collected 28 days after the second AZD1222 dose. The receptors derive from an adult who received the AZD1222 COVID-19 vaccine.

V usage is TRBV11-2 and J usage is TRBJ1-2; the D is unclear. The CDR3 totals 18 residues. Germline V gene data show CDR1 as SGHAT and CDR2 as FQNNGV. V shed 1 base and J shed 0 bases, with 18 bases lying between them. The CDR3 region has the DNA TGTGCCAGCAGCTTAGCTCTTCCGGGAGGGAGCGCTAACTATGGCTACACCTTC. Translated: CASSLALPGGSANYGYTF.

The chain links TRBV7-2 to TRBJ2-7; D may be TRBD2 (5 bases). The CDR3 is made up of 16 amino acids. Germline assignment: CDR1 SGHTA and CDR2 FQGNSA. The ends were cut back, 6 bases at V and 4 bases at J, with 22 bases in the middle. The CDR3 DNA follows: TGTGCCAGCAGGACCTCCAATTTGGGGTCGGGATACGAGCAGTACTTC. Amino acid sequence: CASRTSNLGSGYEQYF.

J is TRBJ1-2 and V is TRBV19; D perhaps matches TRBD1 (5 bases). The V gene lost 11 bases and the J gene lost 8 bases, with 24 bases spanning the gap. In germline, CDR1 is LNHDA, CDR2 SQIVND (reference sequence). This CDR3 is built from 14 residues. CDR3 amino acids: CASSLVIQRGGYTF. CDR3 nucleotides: TGTGCCTCCTCCCTGGTGATCCAAAGGGGCGGCTACACCTTC.

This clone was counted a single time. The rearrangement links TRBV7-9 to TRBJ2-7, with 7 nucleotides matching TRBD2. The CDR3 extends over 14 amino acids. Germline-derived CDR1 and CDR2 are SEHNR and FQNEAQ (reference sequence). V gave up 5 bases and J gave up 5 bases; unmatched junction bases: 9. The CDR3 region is CASSTGTIIDEQYF. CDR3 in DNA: TGTGCCAGCAGCACTGGGACTATTATAGACGAGCAGTACTTC.

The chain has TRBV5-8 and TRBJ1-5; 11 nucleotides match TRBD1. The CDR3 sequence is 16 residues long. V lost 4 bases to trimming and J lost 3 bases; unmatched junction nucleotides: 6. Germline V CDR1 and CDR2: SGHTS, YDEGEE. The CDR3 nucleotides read TGTGCCAGCAGCGGGAGGACAGGGGGCTTCAATCAGCCCCAGCATTTT. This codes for CASSGRTGGFNQPQHF.